The 4 T cell receptor beta chains below were found in one sample sequenced in a study of blood T cell repertoires in COVID-19. Sequencing was performed with immunoSEQ multiplex PCR; in TCRdb, only in-frame clones are kept and a portion is missing. The profile shows some 300,000 clones, approximately 89% of them singletons. Specimen: PBMCs or T cells enriched from blood (not recorded which). The receptors stem from a woman aged 45-60 years who had been exposed to COVID-19.

CDR3 region: CASRADRVAGYTF. As DNA, the CDR3 is TGTGCCAGTAGGGCGGACAGGGTTGCTGGCTACACCTTC. The chain links TRBV19 to TRBJ1-2; 8 bases align to TRBD1. Unmatched junction bases numbered 7, after V lost 6 bases and J lost 7 bases. The V gene's germline CDR1 is LNHDA and CDR2 SQIVND (reference sequence). The CDR3 extends over 13 amino acids.

The CDR3 DNA reads TGTGCCAGCAGCGCTCGACAGGGGGCCTACGAGCAGTACTTC. Amino acids: CASSARQGAYEQYF. The rearrangement links TRBV9 to TRBJ2-7; 9 bases are a match to TRBD1. Germline-derived CDR1 and CDR2 are SGDLS and YYNGEE. The J segment lost 2 bases and the V segment lost 3 bases, leaving 3 bases of the junction unmatched. The CDR3 totals 14 residues.

This clone was seen only once. The chain uses TRBV14 and TRBJ2-3; D perhaps matches TRBD2 (5 bases). The ends were cut back, 1 base at V and 1 base at J, with 12 bases in the middle. Germline V gives CDR1 SGHDN, CDR2 FVKESK. This CDR3 region has 16 residues. The CDR3 sequence: CASSQGSTRGTDTQYF. CDR3 in DNA: TGTGCCAGCAGCCAAGGTTCAACGAGGGGCACAGATACGCAGTATTTT.

The chain couples TRBV25-1 to TRBJ2-1, with D unclear. The germline V gene has CDR1 MGHDK and CDR2 SYGVNS. The CDR3 consists of 13 residues. Trimming pared 0 bases from V and 6 bases from J, leaving 6 bases between. CDR3 sequence (DNA): TGTGCCAGCAGTGAATATCCGGGCAATGAGCAGTTCTTC. Amino acids: CASSEYPGNEQFF.